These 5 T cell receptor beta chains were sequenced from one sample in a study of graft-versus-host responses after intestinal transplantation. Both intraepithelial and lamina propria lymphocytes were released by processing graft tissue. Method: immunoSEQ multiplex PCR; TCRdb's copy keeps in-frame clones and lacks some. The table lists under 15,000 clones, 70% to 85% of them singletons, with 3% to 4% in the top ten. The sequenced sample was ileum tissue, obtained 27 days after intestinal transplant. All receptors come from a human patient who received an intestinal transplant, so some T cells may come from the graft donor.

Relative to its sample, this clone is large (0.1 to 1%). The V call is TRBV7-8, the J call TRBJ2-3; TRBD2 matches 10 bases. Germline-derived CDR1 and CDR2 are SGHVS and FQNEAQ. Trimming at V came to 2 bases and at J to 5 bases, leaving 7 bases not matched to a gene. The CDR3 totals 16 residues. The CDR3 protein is CASSLSPSGGVDTQYF. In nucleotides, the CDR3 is TGTGCCAGCAGCTTATCGCCTAGCGGGGGTGTAGATACGCAGTATTTT.

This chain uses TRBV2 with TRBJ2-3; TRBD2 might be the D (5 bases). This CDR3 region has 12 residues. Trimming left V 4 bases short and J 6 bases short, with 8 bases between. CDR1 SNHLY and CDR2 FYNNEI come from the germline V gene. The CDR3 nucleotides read TGTGCCAGCAGTGGAGAGCGGGATACGCAGTATTTT. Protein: CASSGERDTQYF.

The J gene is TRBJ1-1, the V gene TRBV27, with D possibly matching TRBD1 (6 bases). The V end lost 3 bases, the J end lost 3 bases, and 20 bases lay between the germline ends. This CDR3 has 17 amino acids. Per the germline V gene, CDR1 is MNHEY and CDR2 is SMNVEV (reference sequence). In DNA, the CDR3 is TGTGCCAGCAGTTTTAGATACAGGGACCTCAAGGACACTGAAGCTTTCTTT. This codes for CASSFRYRDLKDTEAFF.

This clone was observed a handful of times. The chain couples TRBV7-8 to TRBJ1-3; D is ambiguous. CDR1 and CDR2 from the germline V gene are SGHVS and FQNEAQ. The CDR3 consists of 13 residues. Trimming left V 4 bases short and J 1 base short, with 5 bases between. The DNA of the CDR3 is TGTGCCAGCAGCTCCCCTTCTGGAAACACCATATATTTT. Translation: CASSSPSGNTIYF.

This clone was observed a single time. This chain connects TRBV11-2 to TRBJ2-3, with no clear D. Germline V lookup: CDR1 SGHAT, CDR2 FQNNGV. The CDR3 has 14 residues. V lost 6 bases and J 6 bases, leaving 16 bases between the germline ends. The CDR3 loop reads CASSSPPGGDTQYF. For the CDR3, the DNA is TGTGCCAGCAGTTCCCCCCCCGGCGGTGATACGCAGTATTTT.